A single T cell receptor (beta chain) is shown here with its context. The target antigen is unknown. Germline CDR1 and CDR2: SGHRS and YFSETQ. The germline V and J ends were trimmed by 0 bases and 3 bases, with 13 bases remaining between them. The CDR3 runs to 16 residues. This specimen comes from a study of T-cell reconstitution after alpha-beta-depleted transplantation in children. Study-level results: T-cell numbers and diversity, one year after transplant, stemmed largely from T cells that were newly produced. The origin of alpha-beta T cells about two months after transplant was reportedly several hundred expanded graft clones.

Unique molecular identifiers were incorporated into the prepared TCRbeta library. TCRdb used MiXCR to reprocess the PCR reads, holding one entry per CDR3 protein. The sample has 300,000 to 400,000 distinct CDR3 sequences, 23% seen once. The rearrangement links TRBV5-1 to TRBJ2-1; no firm D call. The source was PBMCs, mostly from graft donor cells, collected 180 days after TCRalphabeta/CD19-depleted stem cell transplant. The TCR comes from a male patient younger than 18 who had a stem cell transplant for acute lymphoblastic leukemia, so the T cells may come from the graft donor. The CDR3 protein is CASSLAGHTFYNEQFF. CDR3 nucleotides: TGCGCCAGCAGCTTGGCCGGCCATACCTTCTACAATGAGCAGTTCTTC.